A single sample gave rise to the 23 T cell receptor beta chains below, sequenced in a study of Graves' ophthalmopathy and Graves' hyperthyroidism. For repertoire sequencing, the TCR beta CDR3 regions were amplified from RNA transcripts. In the first round, RT-PCR was carried out with HTBI primers, and a multiplex PCR formed the second round. TCRdb used MiXCR to reprocess the multiplex PCR reads, holding one entry per CDR3 protein. Among more than 45,000 distinct CDR3 sequences listed, over 40% were seen once. The sequenced material came from peripheral blood. These receptors originate from an adult man with Graves' ophthalmopathy.

On this clonotype: No conserved phenylalanine or tryptophan is present at the end of the CDR3, so a read error is the likely explanation. This chain connects TRBV19 to TRBJ2-7, with D perhaps assigned TRBD1 or TRBD2 (5 bases each). CDR3 length: 13 residues. CDR1 is LNHDA and CDR2 is SQIVND in the germline V gene (reference sequence). V was cut by 5 bases and J by 1 base, with 9 bases left in between. The CDR3 loop reads CASSSGPSYEQYL. In nucleotides, the CDR3 is TGTGCCAGTAGTTCGGGACCTTCCTACGAGCAGTACCTC.

This rearrangement joins TRBV6-2 or TRBV6-3 to TRBJ2-7; D gene unclear. Between the trimmed V and J ends, which lost 6 bases and 3 bases, there was a span of 9 bases. The germline V gene has CDR1 MNHEY and CDR2 SVGEGT. The CDR3 sequence is 12 residues long. The chain's CDR3 is CASSRPGYEQYF. The CDR3 nucleotides are TGTGCCAGCAGCCGCCCGGGCTACGAGCAGTACTTC.

This clonotype was recorded at least ten times. This may arise from a read error, as a much more abundant clone is one base away. The CDR3, as DNA: TGTGCCAGCAGCCCAGGGACAGGGGGCAAGGACTACGAGCAGTACTTC. Translated, it gives CASSPGTGGKDYEQYF. The J gene is TRBJ2-7, the V gene TRBV11-2; 12 bases map to TRBD1. The CDR3 has 16 residues. V was pared by 5 bases and J by 3 bases, with 8 bases of the junction left unmatched. Per germline, CDR1 SGHAT and CDR2 FQNNGV.

This clonotype was found many times. The V call is TRBV6-5, the J call TRBJ2-7; D gene unclear. Germline V gene lookup returns CDR1 MNHEY and CDR2 SVGAGI. The V gene lost 2 bases and the J gene lost 2 bases, with 7 bases spanning the gap. The CDR3 totals 13 residues. CDR3 residues: CASSYGSTYEQYF. DNA for the CDR3: TGTGCCAGCAGTTACGGGTCAACCTACGAGCAGTACTTC.

This clonotype was seen at least ten times. The chain combines TRBV5-1 with TRBJ2-5; a possible D gene is TRBD1 (5 bases). V was clipped by 1 base and J by 4 bases, with 11 bases between them. CDR3 size: 14 residues. Germline V lookup: CDR1 SGHRS, CDR2 YFSETQ. The CDR3: CASSLPGMRETQYF. For the CDR3, the DNA is TGCGCCAGCAGCTTGCCAGGGATGAGAGAGACCCAGTACTTC.

This clonotype appeared many times. The rearrangement uses TRBV11-2 and TRBJ1-1; D is unclear. V lost 3 bases to trimming and J lost 5 bases, with 10 bases between them. The CDR3 is 13 residues long. Germline loops: CDR1 SGHAT, CDR2 FQNNGV. Here the CDR3 DNA reads TGTGCCAGCAGCTTTGGGAGGGAGACTGAAGCTTTCTTT. The encoded protein is CASSFGRETEAFF.

This clonotype has more than one count but fewer than ten. This sequence may be a read error, since a much larger clone differs from it by one base. V usage is TRBV5-1 and J usage is TRBJ2-5; 8 nucleotides agree with TRBD2. Germline V gene lookup returns CDR1 SGHRS and CDR2 YFSETQ. The CDR3 contains 14 residues. CDR3 sequence: CAGRDTSGQETQYF. The CDR3 coding sequence is TGCGCCGGCAGGGATACTAGCGGCCAAGAGACCCAGTACTTC.

Concerning this clonotype itself: Because the CDR3 is missing its conserved closing phenylalanine or tryptophan, this is likely a read error. This chain joins TRBV19 and TRBJ2-2, with D perhaps matching TRBD1 or TRBD2 (5 bases each). V was pared by 11 bases and J by 3 bases, with 16 bases between. Germline CDR1 reads LNHDA; CDR2 reads SQIVND (reference sequence). CDR3 length: 14 residues. CDR3 residues: CAGTGTPYTGELFL. CDR3 coding DNA: TGTGCCGGTACCGGGACCCCCTACACCGGGGAGCTGTTTCTT.

Ten or more counts support this clonotype. The CDR3 bases are TGCAGTGCTAGTGTAGGGGACGGGGAGCTGTTTTTT. Residues: CSASVGDGELFF. The chain joins TRBV20-1 to TRBJ2-2; TRBD1 is a possible D gene (5 bases). CDR1 is DFQATT, CDR2 SNEGSKA, per germline (reference sequence). The length of the CDR3 is 12 residues. V dropped 3 bases and J dropped 7 bases, with 9 bases sitting between them.

This chain links TRBV13 with TRBJ1-2; 7 nucleotides align to TRBD1. Germline loops: CDR1 PRHDT, CDR2 FYEKMQ (reference sequence). V shed 5 bases and J 5 bases; nucleotides not matched to a gene: 14. The CDR3 is 16 amino acids. CDR3 protein: CASSRSLGQFSYGYTF. CDR3 coding DNA: TGTGCCAGCAGCCGGTCGTTGGGACAGTTTTCTTATGGCTACACCTTC.

The rearrangement uses TRBV2 and TRBJ2-5, with TRBD2 matching 8 bases. This CDR3 region has 16 residues. The trim removed 2 bases at V and 5 bases at J, leaving 10 bases unmatched. The germline CDR1 and CDR2 sequences are SNHLY and FYNNEI. CDR3 sequence (DNA): TGTGCCAGCAGTGAAATAATCGGGGGGGCCGGGGAGACCCAGTACTTC. Protein product: CASSEIIGGAGETQYF.

The J gene is TRBJ1-1, the V gene TRBV20-1; perhaps TRBD1 as D (5 bases). From germline, CDR1 is DFQATT and CDR2 SNEGSKA (reference sequence). Trimming cost V 0 bases and J 14 bases, with 22 bases left between them. CDR3 length: 14 residues. This CDR3 is CSARERDWRTGAFF. CDR3 DNA sequence: TGCAGTGCTAGAGAAAGGGACTGGAGAACTGGAGCGTTCTTT.

This chain connects TRBV20-1 to TRBJ2-5; D possibly uses TRBD1 or TRBD2 (5 bases each). Per germline, CDR1 DFQATT and CDR2 SNEGSKA (reference sequence). V gave up 6 bases and J gave up 5 bases, with 19 bases separating them. There are 14 residues in the CDR3. The CDR3: CSARRDGTGETQYF. Written as DNA, the CDR3 is TGCAGTGCAAGACGGGACGGCACCGGGGAGACCCAGTACTTC.

A few counts support this clonotype. This chain connects TRBV5-1 to TRBJ1-6; a weak D match, TRBD1 (5 bases). Germline CDR1 is SGHRS and CDR2 is YFSETQ. V was trimmed by 3 bases and J by 8 bases, leaving 12 bases between them. CDR3 size: 14 residues. The DNA of the CDR3 is TGCGCCAGCAGCTCGGGACGAGGCGATTCACCCCTCCACTTT. As protein: CASSSGRGDSPLHF.

The sample holds one count of this clonotype. At one end, the junction sequence differs from germline, possibly due to a read error. This chain's CDR3 is CSARPLRDRGRSNEAFF. The CDR3 DNA reads as TGCAGTGCTAGACCTCTCCGGGACAGGGGGCGGAGTAATGAAGCGTTCTTT. The chain employs TRBV20-1 and TRBJ1-1, with 12 bases aligning to TRBD1. Per germline, CDR1 DFQATT and CDR2 SNEGSKA (reference sequence). The CDR3 runs to 17 residues.

This clonotype has more than one count but fewer than ten. This sequence joins TRBV9 and TRBJ2-7; perhaps D is TRBD1 or TRBD2 (5 bases each). Germline values: CDR1 SGDLS, CDR2 YYNGEE. Trimming shortened V by 5 bases and J by 6 bases, and 15 bases separated the two germline ends. The CDR3 length is 13 residues. The CDR3 sequence is CASSRLGEGEQYF. In DNA form, the CDR3 reads TGTGCCAGCAGTCGTTTGGGGGAAGGCGAGCAGTACTTC. Supplemented by reference TRBV9 and TRBJ2-7, the full variable domain reads DSGVTQTPKHLITATGQRVTLRCSPRSGDLSVYWYQQSLDQGLQFLIQYYNGEERAKGNILERFSAQQFPDLHSELNLSSLELGDSALYFCASSRLGEGEQYFGPGTRLTVT.

On this clonotype: This CDR3 fails to terminate in the conserved phenylalanine or tryptophan, so it likely reflects a read error. The chain carries TRBV28 and TRBJ1-5, with 7 bases aligning to TRBD1. The DNA end favors TRBJ2-3, so the J call may be wrong. The CDR3 is made up of 15 amino acids. Germline CDR1 is MDHEN and CDR2 is SYDVKM. The CDR3 coding sequence is TGTACCAGCAGGAGACAGGGTATTTTACATCAGCCCCAGTATTCT. It translates to CTSRRQGILHQPQYS.

V usage is TRBV20-1 and J usage is TRBJ2-3; 11 nucleotides align to TRBD2. After removal of 0 bases from V and 2 bases from J, the junction contained 7 bases not matched to a gene. The CDR3 sequence is 17 residues long. In germline, CDR1 is DFQATT, CDR2 SNEGSKA (reference sequence). The CDR3 loop is CSARDSGTSGYTDTQYF. As DNA, the CDR3 is TGCAGTGCTAGAGATTCCGGGACTAGCGGTTACACAGATACGCAGTATTTT.

This clonotype appeared many times. The genes are TRBV5-4 and TRBJ2-6; 8 bases fit TRBD1. With V trimmed by 0 bases and J by 0 bases, 5 bases remained unmatched. Germline values: CDR1 SGHNT, CDR2 YYREEE (reference sequence). CDR3 length: 18 amino acids. CDR3 sequence (DNA): TGTGCCAGCAGCTTGGTGCTCAGGGGGCACTCTGGGGCCAACGTCCTGACTTTC. It translates to CASSLVLRGHSGANVLTF.

This clonotype has at least ten counts. The chain couples TRBV20-1 to TRBJ2-1; D is ambiguous. The CDR3 runs to 15 residues. Deletions cut 6 bases from V and 5 bases from J, with 20 bases between. Germline V gene lookup returns CDR1 DFQATT and CDR2 SNEGSKA (reference sequence). The chain's CDR3 is CSAESRWSPNNEQFF. CDR3 in DNA: TGCAGTGCCGAATCCCGGTGGTCTCCTAACAATGAGCAGTTCTTC.

This clonotype was detected ten times or more. This sequence joins TRBV19 and TRBJ1-1; D might be TRBD1 (5 bases). Germline V CDR1 and CDR2: LNHDA, SQIVND (reference sequence). V gave up 3 bases and J gave up 4 bases, with 12 bases separating them. The CDR3 sequence is 14 residues long. CDR3 sequence reads: CASSIRGRRTEAFF. CDR3 nucleotide sequence: TGTGCCAGTAGTATTAGGGGCAGGCGCACTGAAGCTTTCTTT.

This clonotype was seen at least ten times. The chain carries TRBV6-2 or TRBV6-3 and TRBJ2-5; 14 bases are shared with TRBD2. Germline loops: CDR1 MNHEY, CDR2 SVGEGT. With V trimmed by 0 bases and J by 4 bases, 10 bases remained unmatched. CDR3 length: 19 amino acids. The CDR3 region is CASSYSMGGLAGVGETQYF. CDR3 nucleotides: TGTGCCAGCAGTTACTCGATGGGGGGACTAGCGGGAGTCGGAGAGACCCAGTACTTC.

V gene TRBV20-1 combines with J gene TRBJ2-7, with 16 bases fitting TRBD2. CDR1 is DFQATT, CDR2 SNEGSKA, per germline (reference sequence). After removal of 3 bases from V and 7 bases from J, the junction contained 9 bases not matched to a gene. The CDR3 has 16 residues. The CDR3 DNA sequence: TGCAGTGCTAGGGAAGGGACTAGCGGGAGGGCAGGGGAGCAGTACTTC. This codes for CSAREGTSGRAGEQYF.